The TCR beta chain described here comes from a study of T cell responses to AZD1222 COVID-19 vaccine. Study-level findings and limits: The sample set comprised mostly white British donors with more females, and clonal diversity was possibly underestimated. A reported finding is that nearly half of spike-specific TCRs target unmutated variant regions. Sampling captured repertoires only after the peak T cell response.

A remark on this clone: Its matching antigen is unknown.

Produced via immunoSEQ multiplex PCR; TCRdb's table is partial and in-frame only. Of approximately 150,000 clones listed, around 90% are singletons. The CDR3 is made up of 11 amino acids. From germline, CDR1 is SNHLY and CDR2 FYNNEI. Trimming pared 8 bases from V and 6 bases from J, leaving 8 bases between. The V and J genes are TRBV2 and TRBJ2-1; no firm D call. The TCR originated in an adult who received the MenACWY meningococcal vaccine as a control. The specimen comprised peripheral blood, sampled 28 days after the second dose of the MenACWY control vaccine. CDR3 DNA sequence: TGTGCCAGCGGGTTCCTCAATGAGCAGTTCTTC. Translating gives CASGFLNEQFF.